Sequencing of this TCR beta chain was carried out in a study of shared clonotypes between healthy human individuals. CD45RO-negative, CCR7-positively selected cells formed the naive CD8 fraction, excluding terminally differentiated effector memory CD45RA+ cells. The V and J ends lost 2 bases and 0 bases respectively, with 8 bases between them. CDR1 and CDR2 (germline): MDHEN, SYDVKM. The CDR3 contains 14 residues. The protocol was immunoSEQ multiplex PCR, while the TCRdb copy is restricted to in-frame clones and leaves out a portion. The table shows around 2.1 million clones, with approximately 94% occurring only once. This clone was seen just once.

The sample was naive CD8+ T cells from PBMCs. This receptor was taken from a man aged 18 to 29 in good health. Some clones in this sample may be carry-over from other donors' samples. V usage is TRBV28 and J usage is TRBJ2-7, with D unresolved. The CDR3 DNA reads TGTGCCAGCAGTTTACTGAGTTTCTCCTACGAGCAGTACTTC. Translating it yields CASSLLSFSYEQYF.